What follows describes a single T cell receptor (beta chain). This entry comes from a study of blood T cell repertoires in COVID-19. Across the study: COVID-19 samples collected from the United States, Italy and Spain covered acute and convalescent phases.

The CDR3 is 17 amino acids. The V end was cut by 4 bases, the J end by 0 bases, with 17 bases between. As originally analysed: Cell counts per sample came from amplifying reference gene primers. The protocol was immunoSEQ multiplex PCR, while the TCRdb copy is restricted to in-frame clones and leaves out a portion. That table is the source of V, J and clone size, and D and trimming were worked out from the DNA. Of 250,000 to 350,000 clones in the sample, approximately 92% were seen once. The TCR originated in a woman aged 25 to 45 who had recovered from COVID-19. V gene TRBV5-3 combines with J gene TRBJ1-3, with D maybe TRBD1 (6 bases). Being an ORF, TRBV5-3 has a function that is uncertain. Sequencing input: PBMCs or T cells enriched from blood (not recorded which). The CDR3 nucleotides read TGTGCCAGAAGCCGCAATGTACAGGGCAACTCTGGAAACACCATATATTTT. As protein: CARSRNVQGNSGNTIYF.